Below, 23 T cell receptor beta chains from the same sample are listed, as sequenced in a study of spatial heterogeneity in lung cancer. TCRdb fed the 5' RACE reads into MiXCR, producing one record per CDR3 protein. The data show 12,000 to 15,000 distinct CDR3 sequences, about 7.9% seen once. Sample time point: sample taken at primary tumor resection. Tumor, nontumor lung or frozen PBMC supplied whole RNA, sequenced without sorting. The sequences come from PBMCs, collected at surgery. These receptors all stem from a female donor with early-stage non-small cell lung cancer.

This clonotype was seen ten or more times. The gene calls are TRBV7-9 and TRBJ2-3; TRBD2 is a possible D gene (7 bases). V was pared by 6 bases and J by 3 bases, with 16 bases between. Germline CDR1 reads SEHNR; CDR2 reads FQNEAQ (reference sequence). This CDR3 has 15 residues. CDR3 nucleotides: TGTGCCAGCAGGAGAGAAAGGGGGGGGACAGATACGCAGTATTTT. Protein sequence: CASRRERGGTDTQYF.

The sample holds many counts of this clonotype. The J gene is TRBJ2-1, the V gene TRBV12-3 or TRBV12-4; the D call may be TRBD1 or TRBD2 (6 bases each). The V gene lost 5 bases and the J gene lost 6 bases, with 26 bases spanning the gap. The CDR3 is made up of 18 amino acids. The CDR3 DNA reads TGTGCCAGCAGTCCTACCGGGGGCCCTAGGTGGGCGTCCAATGAGCAGTTCTTC. It codes for CASSPTGGPRWASNEQFF.

There are a few counts of this clonotype. The CDR3 DNA reads as TGTGCCAGCAGCTTAGGGGGGCCCGCCTCTACCTCTAGCACAGATACGCAGTATTTT. Its translation is CASSLGGPASTSSTDTQYF. The chain has TRBV7-8 and TRBJ2-3; possibly TRBD1 for D (6 bases). The CDR3 has 19 amino acids. The V end was cut by 1 base, the J end by 0 bases, with 20 bases between. Germline lookup yields CDR1 SGHVS and CDR2 FQNEAQ. Full variable domain (rest looked up from reference TRBV7-8 and TRBJ2-3): GAGVSQSPRYKVAKRGQDVALRCDPISGHVSLFWYQQALGQGPEFLTYFQNEAQLDKSGLPSDRFFAERPEGSVSTLKIQRTQQEDSAVYLCASSLGGPASTSSTDTQYFGPGTRLTVL.

V usage is TRBV7-3 and J usage is TRBJ2-3, with a possible D match to TRBD1 (6 bases). Per the germline V gene, CDR1 is SGHTA and CDR2 is FQGTGA. The V and J ends lost 1 base and 8 bases respectively, with 13 bases between them. The CDR3 runs to 14 residues. The DNA for the CDR3 is TGTGCCAGCAGCTTAAGGGGGCTAATACCTACGCAGTATTTT. Amino acid sequence: CASSLRGLIPTQYF.

This chain links TRBV28 with TRBJ2-7; either TRBD1 or TRBD2 may supply D (6 bases each). CDR1 is MDHEN, CDR2 SYDVKM, per germline. The CDR3 extends over 14 amino acids. The germline V and J ends were trimmed by 2 bases and 3 bases, with 11 bases remaining between them. The chain's CDR3 is CASSLRGVRYEQYF. CDR3 bases: TGTGCCAGCAGTTTAAGGGGGGTTCGCTACGAGCAGTACTTC.

The table lists this clonotype with many counts. The V gene is TRBV4-3, the J gene TRBJ1-5, with a weak D call TRBD1 (6 bases). Germline CDR1 reads LGHNA; CDR2 reads YSLEER. The V end was cut by 0 bases, the J end by 5 bases, with 11 bases between. CDR3 length: 15 amino acids. The CDR3 protein is CASSQDANRDQPQHF. The CDR3 DNA reads TGCGCCAGCAGCCAAGATGCCAACAGGGATCAGCCCCAGCATTTT.

The table lists this clonotype with many counts. The chain joins TRBV20-1 to TRBJ1-3, with a weak D call TRBD1 (5 bases). CDR3 size: 16 residues. Germline loops: CDR1 DFQATT, CDR2 SNEGSKA (reference sequence). Trimming cost V 0 bases and J 0 bases, with 12 bases left between them. This CDR3 reads CSARDTDGHSGNTIYF. In DNA form, the CDR3 reads TGCAGTGCTAGAGACACGGACGGACACTCTGGAAACACCATATATTTT.

Comments on this clonotype: Relative to the germline gene, one junction end is altered; a read error may explain this. The gene calls are TRBV6-5 and TRBJ2-7; 8 bases align to TRBD2. The CDR3 spans 15 residues. CDR1 and CDR2 from the germline V gene are MNHEY and SVGAGI. The DNA of the CDR3 is TGTGCCGGCAGCAGAGGGGGACTAGGCTCCTACGAGCAGTACTTC. Amino acid sequence: CAGSRGGLGSYEQYF.

The V and J genes are TRBV5-1 and TRBJ2-5; D is perhaps TRBD1 or TRBD2 (6 bases each). Trimming took 7 bases from V and 0 from J, leaving 16 bases between them. Germline-derived CDR1 and CDR2 are SGHRS and YFSETQ. This CDR3 has 15 amino acids. The DNA of the CDR3 is TGCGCCAGCTCATTTGGGGGGCCGTACCAAGAGACCCAGTACTTC. It is translated as CASSFGGPYQETQYF.

This clonotype is categorized as medium-sized. V is TRBV28 and J is TRBJ2-1; D remains unclear. The CDR3 has 15 amino acids. Germline CDR1 is MDHEN and CDR2 is SYDVKM. The V gene lost 6 bases and the J gene lost 10 bases, with 22 bases spanning the gap. The CDR3 sequence: CASSPLAMKLWEQFF. DNA for the CDR3: TGTGCCAGCAGCCCCCTTGCTATGAAGCTTTGGGAGCAGTTCTTC. The entire variable domain, with the rest obtained from reference TRBV28 and TRBJ2-1, is as follows: DVKVTQSSRYLVKRTGEKVFLECVQDMDHENMFWYRQDPGLGLRLIYFSYDVKMKEKGDIPEGYSVSREKKERFSLILESASTNQTSMYLCASSPLAMKLWEQFFGPGTRLTVL.

This chain joins TRBV24-1 and TRBJ2-5; no clear D. V was clipped by 9 bases and J by 3 bases, with 7 bases between them. The CDR3 is made up of 11 amino acids. CDR1 KGHDR and CDR2 SFDVKD come from the germline V gene. DNA of the CDR3: TGTGCCACCGGGCCAGAAGAGACCCAGTACTTC. This sequence encodes CATGPEETQYF.

The chain combines TRBV15 with TRBJ1-1; D is ambiguous. Trimming cost V 6 bases and J 3 bases, with 8 bases left between them. This CDR3 is 12 amino acids long. CDR1 is LNHNV and CDR2 is YYDKDF in the germline V gene (reference sequence). CDR3 sequence (DNA): TGTGCCACCAGTCTTCAAGACACTGAAGCTTTCTTT. Protein product: CATSLQDTEAFF.

This clonotype has ten or more counts. The CDR3 bases are TGTGCCAGCAGCTTAATGTCAGGTCGAAACATTCAGTACTTC. It specifies CASSLMSGRNIQYF. The rearrangement links TRBV7-2 to TRBJ2-4; D unresolved. V dropped 2 bases and J dropped 6 bases, with 11 bases sitting between them. CDR3 length equals 14 residues. Germline V CDR1 and CDR2: SGHTA, FQGNSA.

Turning to this clonotype: A much larger clone lies a single base off, so this may be a read error. Given the absence of the conserved phenylalanine or tryptophan at the CDR3 end, a read error is likely. The V gene is TRBV7-2, the J gene TRBJ1-1; no clear D. Germline V gene lookup returns CDR1 SGHTA and CDR2 FQGNSA. This CDR3 spans 14 amino acids. Deletions cut 5 bases from V and 0 bases from J, with 10 bases between. CDR3 coding DNA: TGTGCCAGCAGCCTAATGGCAGTGAACACTGAAGCTTTCTTG. It specifies CASSLMAVNTEAFL.

This clonotype was seen once. One end of the junction fails to match germline, which may point to a read error. The rearrangement joins TRBV5-1 to TRBJ2-2; D gene unclear. The CDR3 covers 15 residues. Germline lookup yields CDR1 SGHRS and CDR2 YFSETQ. DNA for the CDR3: TGCGTCAGCAGCTCAAGTGGGTGGAACACCGGGGAGCTGTTTTTT. It translates to CVSSSSGWNTGELFF.

This clonotype has ten or more counts. V gene TRBV28 combines with J gene TRBJ2-5; D unclear. This CDR3 contains 12 residues. The V gene's germline CDR1 is MDHEN and CDR2 SYDVKM. Trimming stripped 3 bases from V and 7 bases from J, with 9 bases between. CDR3 sequence (DNA): TGTGCCAGCAGTTTCCCCTATGCGACCCAGTACTTC. As protein: CASSFPYATQYF. Full variable domain (remainder filled in from reference TRBV28 and TRBJ2-5): DVKVTQSSRYLVKRTGEKVFLECVQDMDHENMFWYRQDPGLGLRLIYFSYDVKMKEKGDIPEGYSVSREKKERFSLILESASTNQTSMYLCASSFPYATQYFGPGTRLLVL.

This clonotype showed up many times. CDR3 nucleotides: TGTGCCAGCAGTTCGACAGACCTCTTGTACGAGCAGTACTTC. Translation: CASSSTDLLYEQYF. The rearrangement joins TRBV6-1 to TRBJ2-7; a weak D match, TRBD1 (5 bases). Germline loops: CDR1 MNHNS, CDR2 SASEGT. V shed 5 bases and J shed 4 bases, with 15 bases lying between them. This CDR3 is built from 14 residues.

This chain uses TRBV6-5 with TRBJ2-7; 8 nucleotides align to TRBD1. J was trimmed by 0 bases and V by 8 bases; bases with no gene match: 6. The CDR3 length is 14 residues. Germline V gives CDR1 MNHEY, CDR2 SVGAGI. The CDR3 nucleotides are TGTGCCAGCCGGACAGGGTTGAGCTCCTACGAGCAGTACTTC. It specifies CASRTGLSSYEQYF.

This clonotype counts as medium-sized. The chain combines TRBV28 with TRBJ2-1; TRBD2 matches at 11 bases. Germline assignment: CDR1 MDHEN and CDR2 SYDVKM. There are 14 residues in the CDR3. Losses at the gene ends were 8 bases for V and 6 bases for J; bases not matched to a gene: 6. The CDR3 region has the DNA TGTGCCAGCCGAACTAGCGGGAGCATCAATGAGCAGTTCTTC. This encodes CASRTSGSINEQFF.

This clonotype has a count of ten or more. This chain links TRBV3-1 with TRBJ1-1; D is uncertain. The CDR3 consists of 13 residues. CDR1 is LGHDT and CDR2 is YNNKEL in the germline V gene (reference sequence). The V end lost 2 bases, the J end lost 1 base, and 5 bases lay between the germline ends. Here the CDR3 DNA reads TGTGCCAGCAGCCAAACACCGAACACTGAAGCTTTCTTT. It yields the protein CASSQTPNTEAFF.

A note on this clonotype: At one end the junction does not follow the germline gene, possibly because of a read error. The V and J genes are TRBV20-1 and TRBJ1-1, with D possibly being TRBD1 (6 bases). The CDR3 is 12 amino acids. CDR1 and CDR2 (germline): DFQATT, SNEGSKA (reference sequence). CDR3 sequence (DNA): TGCAGTGCGCCTCAGGGGAACACTGATGCTTTCTTT. Protein sequence: CSAPQGNTDAFF.

In the case of this clonotype: This may be a read error, as it is one base from a much larger clone. This chain links TRBV24-1 with TRBJ2-2; 7 bases fit TRBD1. The CDR3 has 14 residues. CDR1 and CDR2 from the germline V gene are KGHDR and SFDVKD. CDR3 sequence (DNA): TGTGCCACGAGGGGGACAGCCAACACCGGGGAGCCGTTTTTT. Translating gives CATRGTANTGEPFF.

The table lists this clonotype with a few counts. The chain combines TRBV7-9 with TRBJ2-5; a possible D gene is TRBD2 (5 bases). CDR1 is SEHNR and CDR2 is FQNEAQ in the germline V gene (reference sequence). Trimming took off 5 bases at V and 1 base at J, with 14 bases between the two ends. This CDR3 contains 15 residues. The CDR3 sequence is CASSVLGSFQETQYF. The CDR3 DNA sequence: TGTGCCAGCAGCGTACTAGGGTCCTTCCAAGAGACCCAGTACTTC.